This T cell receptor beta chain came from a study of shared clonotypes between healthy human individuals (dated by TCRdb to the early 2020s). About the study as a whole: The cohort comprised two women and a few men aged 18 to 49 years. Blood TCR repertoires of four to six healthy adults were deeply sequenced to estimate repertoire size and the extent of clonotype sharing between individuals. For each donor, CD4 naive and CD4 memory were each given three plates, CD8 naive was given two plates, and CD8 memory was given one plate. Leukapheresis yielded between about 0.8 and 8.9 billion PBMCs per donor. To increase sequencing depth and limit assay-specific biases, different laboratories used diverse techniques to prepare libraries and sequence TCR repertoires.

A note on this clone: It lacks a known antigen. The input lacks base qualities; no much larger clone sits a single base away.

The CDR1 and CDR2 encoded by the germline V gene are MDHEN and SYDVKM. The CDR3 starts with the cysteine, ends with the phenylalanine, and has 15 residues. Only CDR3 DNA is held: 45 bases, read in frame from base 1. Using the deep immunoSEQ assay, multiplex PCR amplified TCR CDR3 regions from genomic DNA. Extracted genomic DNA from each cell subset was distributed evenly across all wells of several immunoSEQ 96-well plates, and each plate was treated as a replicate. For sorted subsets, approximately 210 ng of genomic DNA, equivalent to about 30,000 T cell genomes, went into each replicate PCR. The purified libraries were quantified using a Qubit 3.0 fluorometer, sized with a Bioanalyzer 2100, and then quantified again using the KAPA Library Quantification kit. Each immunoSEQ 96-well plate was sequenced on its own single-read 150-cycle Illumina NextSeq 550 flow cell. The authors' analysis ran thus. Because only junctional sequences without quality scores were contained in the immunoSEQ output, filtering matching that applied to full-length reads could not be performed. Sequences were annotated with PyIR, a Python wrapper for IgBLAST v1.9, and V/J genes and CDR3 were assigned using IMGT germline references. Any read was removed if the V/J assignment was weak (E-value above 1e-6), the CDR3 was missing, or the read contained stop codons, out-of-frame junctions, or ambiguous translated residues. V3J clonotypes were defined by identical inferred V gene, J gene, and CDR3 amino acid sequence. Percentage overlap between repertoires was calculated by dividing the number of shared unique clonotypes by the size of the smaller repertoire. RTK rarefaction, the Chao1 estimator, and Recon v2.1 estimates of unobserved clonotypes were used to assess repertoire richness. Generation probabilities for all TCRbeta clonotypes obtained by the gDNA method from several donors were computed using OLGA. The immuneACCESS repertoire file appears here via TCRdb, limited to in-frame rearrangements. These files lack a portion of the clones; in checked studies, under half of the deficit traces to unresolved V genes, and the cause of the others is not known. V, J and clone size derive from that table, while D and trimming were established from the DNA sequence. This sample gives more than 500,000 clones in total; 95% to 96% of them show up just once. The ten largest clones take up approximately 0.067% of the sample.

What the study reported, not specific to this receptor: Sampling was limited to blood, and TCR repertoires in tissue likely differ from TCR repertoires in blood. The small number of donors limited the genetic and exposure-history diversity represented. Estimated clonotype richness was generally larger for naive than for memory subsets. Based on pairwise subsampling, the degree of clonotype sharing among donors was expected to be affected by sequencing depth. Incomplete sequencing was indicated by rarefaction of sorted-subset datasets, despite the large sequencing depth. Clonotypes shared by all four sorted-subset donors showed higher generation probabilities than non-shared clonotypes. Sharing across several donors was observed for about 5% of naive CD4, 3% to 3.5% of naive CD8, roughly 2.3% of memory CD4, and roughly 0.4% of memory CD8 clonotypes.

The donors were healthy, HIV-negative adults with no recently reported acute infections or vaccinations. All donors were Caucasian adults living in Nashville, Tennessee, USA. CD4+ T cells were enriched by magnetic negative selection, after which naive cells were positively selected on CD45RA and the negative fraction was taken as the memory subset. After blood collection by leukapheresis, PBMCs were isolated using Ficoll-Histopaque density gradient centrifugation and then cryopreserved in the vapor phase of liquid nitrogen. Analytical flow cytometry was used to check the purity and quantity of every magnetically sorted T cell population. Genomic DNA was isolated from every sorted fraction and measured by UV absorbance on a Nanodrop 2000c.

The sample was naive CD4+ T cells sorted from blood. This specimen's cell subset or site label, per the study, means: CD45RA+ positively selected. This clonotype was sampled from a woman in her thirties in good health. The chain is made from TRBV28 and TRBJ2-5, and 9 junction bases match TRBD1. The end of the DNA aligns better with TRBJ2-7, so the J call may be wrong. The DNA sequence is TGTGCCAGCAGTTTATCGGGACAGGGACTGTACGAGCAGTACTTC. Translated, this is CASSLSGQGLYEQYF.